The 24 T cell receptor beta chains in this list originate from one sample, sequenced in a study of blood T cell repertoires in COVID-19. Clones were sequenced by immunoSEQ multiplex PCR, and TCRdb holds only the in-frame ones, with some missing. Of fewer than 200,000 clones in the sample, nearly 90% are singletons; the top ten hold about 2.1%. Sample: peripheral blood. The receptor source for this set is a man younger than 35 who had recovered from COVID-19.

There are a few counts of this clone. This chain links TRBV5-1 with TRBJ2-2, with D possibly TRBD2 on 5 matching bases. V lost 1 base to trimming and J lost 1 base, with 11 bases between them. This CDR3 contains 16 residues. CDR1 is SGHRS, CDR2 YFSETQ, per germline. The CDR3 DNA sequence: TGCGCCAGCAGCTTGTATCCCGGGGTGAACACCGGGGAGCTGTTTTTT. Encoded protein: CASSLYPGVNTGELFF.

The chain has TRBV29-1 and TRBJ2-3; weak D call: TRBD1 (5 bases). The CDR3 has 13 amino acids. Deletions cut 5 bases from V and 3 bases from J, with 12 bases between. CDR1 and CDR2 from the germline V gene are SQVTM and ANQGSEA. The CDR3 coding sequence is TGCAGCGTTCGCAGGGCCTCAACAGATACGCAGTATTTT. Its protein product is CSVRRASTDTQYF.

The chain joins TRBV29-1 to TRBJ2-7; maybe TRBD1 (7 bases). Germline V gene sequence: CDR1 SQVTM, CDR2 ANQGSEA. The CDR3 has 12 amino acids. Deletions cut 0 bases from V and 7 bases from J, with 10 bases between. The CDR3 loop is CSVEDQGGEQYF. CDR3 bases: TGCAGCGTTGAAGACCAGGGGGGAGAGCAGTACTTC.

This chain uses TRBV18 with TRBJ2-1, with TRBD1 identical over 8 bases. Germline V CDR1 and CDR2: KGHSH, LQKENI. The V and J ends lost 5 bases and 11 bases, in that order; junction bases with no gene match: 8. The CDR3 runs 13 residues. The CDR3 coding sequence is TGTGCCAGCTCATACCGACAGGGGCAGCAGCAGTTCTTC. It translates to CASSYRQGQQQFF.

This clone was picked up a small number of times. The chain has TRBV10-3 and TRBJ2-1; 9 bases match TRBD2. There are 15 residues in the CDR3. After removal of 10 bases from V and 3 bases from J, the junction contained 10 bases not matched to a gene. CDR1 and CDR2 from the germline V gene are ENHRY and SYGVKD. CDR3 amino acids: CATLRNSGSYNEQFF. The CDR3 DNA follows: TGTGCCACCCTCCGCAATAGCGGGAGCTACAATGAGCAGTTCTTC.

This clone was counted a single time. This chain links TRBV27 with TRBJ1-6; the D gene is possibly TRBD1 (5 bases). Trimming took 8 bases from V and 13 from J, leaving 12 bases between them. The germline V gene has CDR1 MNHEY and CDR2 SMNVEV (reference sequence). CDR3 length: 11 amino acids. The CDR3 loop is CASRQTLPLHF. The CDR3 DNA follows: TGTGCCAGCCGACAGACGTTGCCCCTCCACTTT.

This CDR3 is CASNMGGTGANVLTF. DNA of the CDR3: TGTGCCAGCAACATGGGGGGAACTGGGGCCAACGTCCTGACTTTC. The V call is TRBV2, the J call TRBJ2-6; a possible D gene is TRBD2 (6 bases). CDR1 is SNHLY, CDR2 FYNNEI, per germline. V shed 7 bases and J shed 2 bases, with 12 bases lying between them. This CDR3 is built from 15 residues. Full variable domain (outside the CDR3, taken from reference TRBV2 and TRBJ2-6): EPEVTQTPSHQVTQMGQEVILRCVPISNHLYFYWYRQILGQKVEFLVSFYNNEISEKSEIFDDQFSVERPDGSNFTLKIRSTKLEDSAMYFCASNMGGTGANVLTFGAGSRLTVL.

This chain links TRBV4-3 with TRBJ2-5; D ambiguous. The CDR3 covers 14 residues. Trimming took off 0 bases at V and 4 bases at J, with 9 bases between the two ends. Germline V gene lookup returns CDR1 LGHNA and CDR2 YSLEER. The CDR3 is CASSQEREVETQYF. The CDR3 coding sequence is TGCGCCAGCAGCCAAGAGCGAGAGGTAGAGACCCAGTACTTC.

The CDR3 nucleotides are TGTGCCAGCAGCTTGTCTGTAGTGGAAGAGACCCAGTACTTC. This translates into CASSLSVVEETQYF. The chain combines TRBV5-4 with TRBJ2-5; D is ambiguous. With 1 base removed from V and 3 bases from J, the gap between germline ends came to 10 bases. Germline V lookup: CDR1 SGHNT, CDR2 YYREEE (reference sequence). The CDR3 runs 14 residues.

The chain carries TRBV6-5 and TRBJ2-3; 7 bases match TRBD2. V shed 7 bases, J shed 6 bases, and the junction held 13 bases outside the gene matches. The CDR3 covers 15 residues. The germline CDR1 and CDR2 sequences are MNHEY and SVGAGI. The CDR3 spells CASKFGGGPWDTQYF. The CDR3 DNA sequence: TGTGCCAGCAAATTTGGGGGAGGGCCATGGGATACGCAGTATTTT.

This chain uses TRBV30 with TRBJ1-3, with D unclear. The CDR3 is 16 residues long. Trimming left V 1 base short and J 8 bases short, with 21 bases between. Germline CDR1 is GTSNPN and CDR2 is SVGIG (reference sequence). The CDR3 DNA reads TGTGCCTGGAGTGCCGGCTCTTTCACTTTGGCGGACACCATATATTTT. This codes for CAWSAGSFTLADTIYF.

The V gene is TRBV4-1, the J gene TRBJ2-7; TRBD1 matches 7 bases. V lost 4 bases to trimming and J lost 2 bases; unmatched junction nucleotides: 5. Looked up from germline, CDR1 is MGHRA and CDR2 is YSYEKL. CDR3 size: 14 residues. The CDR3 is CASSPIGQAYEQYF. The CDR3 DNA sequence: TGCGCCAGCAGCCCAATCGGACAGGCCTACGAGCAGTACTTC.

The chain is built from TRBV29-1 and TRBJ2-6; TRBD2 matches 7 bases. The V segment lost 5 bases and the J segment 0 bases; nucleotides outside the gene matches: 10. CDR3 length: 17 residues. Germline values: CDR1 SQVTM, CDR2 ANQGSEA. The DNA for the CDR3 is TGCAGCGTTCGGGTGGCTAGCGGATTCTCTGGGGCCAACGTCCTGACTTTC. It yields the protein CSVRVASGFSGANVLTF.

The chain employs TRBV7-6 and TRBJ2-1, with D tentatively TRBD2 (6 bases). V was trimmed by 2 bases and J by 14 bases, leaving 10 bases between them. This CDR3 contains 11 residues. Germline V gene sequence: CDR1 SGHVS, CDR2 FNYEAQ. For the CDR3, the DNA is TGTGCCAGCAGCTTACAACAGCGGGAGTTCTTC. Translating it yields CASSLQQREFF.

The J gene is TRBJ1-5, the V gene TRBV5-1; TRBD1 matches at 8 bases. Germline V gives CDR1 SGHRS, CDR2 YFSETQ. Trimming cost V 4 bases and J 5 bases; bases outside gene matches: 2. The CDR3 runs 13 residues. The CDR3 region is CASSVQGDQPQHF. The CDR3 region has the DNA TGCGCCAGCAGCGTACAGGGGGATCAGCCCCAGCATTTT.

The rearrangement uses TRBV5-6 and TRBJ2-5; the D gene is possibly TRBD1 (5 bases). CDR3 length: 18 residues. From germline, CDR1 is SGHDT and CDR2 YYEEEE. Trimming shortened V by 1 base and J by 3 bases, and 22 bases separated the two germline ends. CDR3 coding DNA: TGTGCCAGCAGCTTGCCAGCAGGGCAAGGTTCAGAGAAAGAGACCCAGTACTTC. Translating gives CASSLPAGQGSEKETQYF. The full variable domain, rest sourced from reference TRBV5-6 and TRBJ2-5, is DAGVTQSPTHLIKTRGQQVTLRCSPKSGHDTVSWYQQALGQGPQFIFQYYEEEERQRGNFPDRFSGHQFPNYSSELNVNALLLGDSALYLCASSLPAGQGSEKETQYFGPGTRLLVL.

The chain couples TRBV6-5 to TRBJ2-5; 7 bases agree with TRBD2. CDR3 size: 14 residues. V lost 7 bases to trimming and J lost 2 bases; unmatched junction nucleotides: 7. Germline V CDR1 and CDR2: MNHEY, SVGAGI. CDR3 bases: TGTGCCAGCACCCCCCCGGGAGGACAAGAGACCCAGTACTTC. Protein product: CASTPPGGQETQYF.

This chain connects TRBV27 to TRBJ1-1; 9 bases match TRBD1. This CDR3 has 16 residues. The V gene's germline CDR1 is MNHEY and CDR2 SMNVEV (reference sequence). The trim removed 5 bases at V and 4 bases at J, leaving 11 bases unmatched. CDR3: CASSIFTGTGPTEAFF. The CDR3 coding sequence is TGTGCCAGCAGTATTTTTACCGGGACAGGGCCCACTGAAGCTTTCTTT.

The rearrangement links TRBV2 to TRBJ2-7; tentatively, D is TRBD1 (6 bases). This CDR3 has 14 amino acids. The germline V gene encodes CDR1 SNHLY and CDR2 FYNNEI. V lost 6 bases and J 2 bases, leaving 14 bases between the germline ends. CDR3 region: CASRGLGGPYEQYF. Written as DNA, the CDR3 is TGTGCCAGCAGGGGCTTAGGGGGACCCTACGAGCAGTACTTC.

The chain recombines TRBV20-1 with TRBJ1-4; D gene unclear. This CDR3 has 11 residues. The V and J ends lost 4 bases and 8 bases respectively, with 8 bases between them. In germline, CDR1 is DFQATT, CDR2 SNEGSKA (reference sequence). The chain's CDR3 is CSATNGEKLFF. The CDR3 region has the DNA TGCAGTGCTACGAACGGGGAAAAACTGTTTTTT.

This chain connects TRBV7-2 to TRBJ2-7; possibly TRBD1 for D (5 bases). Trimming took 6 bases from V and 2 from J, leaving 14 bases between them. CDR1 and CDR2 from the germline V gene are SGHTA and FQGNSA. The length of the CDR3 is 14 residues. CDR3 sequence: CASSRQTLAYEQYF. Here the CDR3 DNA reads TGTGCCAGCAGTCGACAGACTCTTGCCTACGAGCAGTACTTC.

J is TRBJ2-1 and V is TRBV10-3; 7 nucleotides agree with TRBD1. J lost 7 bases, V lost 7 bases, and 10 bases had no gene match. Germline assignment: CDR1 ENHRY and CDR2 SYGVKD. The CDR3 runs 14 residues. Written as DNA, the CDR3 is TGTGCCATCACCCATATGGGACAGAAGAATGAGCAGTTCTTC. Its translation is CAITHMGQKNEQFF.

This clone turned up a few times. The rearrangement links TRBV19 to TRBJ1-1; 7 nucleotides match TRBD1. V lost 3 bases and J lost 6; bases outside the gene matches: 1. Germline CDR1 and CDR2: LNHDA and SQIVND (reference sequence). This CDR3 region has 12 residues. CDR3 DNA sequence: TGTGCCAGTAGTATGACAGGGCCTGAAGCTTTCTTT. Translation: CASSMTGPEAFF.

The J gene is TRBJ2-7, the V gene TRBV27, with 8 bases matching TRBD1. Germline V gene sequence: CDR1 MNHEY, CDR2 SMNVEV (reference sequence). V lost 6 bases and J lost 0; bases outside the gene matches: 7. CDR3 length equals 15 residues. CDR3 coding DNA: TGTGCCAGCAGCCGGACAGGGATGAGCTCCTACGAGCAGTACTTC. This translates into CASSRTGMSSYEQYF.